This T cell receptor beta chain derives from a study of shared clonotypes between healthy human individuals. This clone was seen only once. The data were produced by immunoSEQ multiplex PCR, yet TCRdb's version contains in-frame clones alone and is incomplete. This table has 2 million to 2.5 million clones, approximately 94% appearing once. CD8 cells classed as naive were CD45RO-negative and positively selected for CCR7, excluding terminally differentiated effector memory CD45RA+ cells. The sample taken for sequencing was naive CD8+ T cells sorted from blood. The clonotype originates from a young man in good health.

The CDR3 region is CASSLEQGIQPQHF. The DNA for the CDR3 is TGTGCCAGCAGTTTAGAACAGGGGATCCAGCCCCAGCATTTT. This chain links TRBV28 with TRBJ1-5; TRBD1 matches at 7 bases. Per germline, CDR1 MDHEN and CDR2 SYDVKM. The CDR3 is made up of 14 amino acids. V was clipped by 2 bases and J by 7 bases; unmatched bases: 5.